The TCR beta chain under discussion was sequenced for a study of cytomegalovirus exposure and HLA in healthy donors. Study at large: Across 300 to 400 genotyped donors, 81% landed in the Caucasian-associated ancestry cluster. Findings of the study overall: A cluster of highly shared sequence variants was likely a sequencing artifact.

The V and J ends lost 6 bases and 4 bases, in that order; junction bases with no gene match: 1. The CDR3 has 11 residues. The germline CDR1 and CDR2 sequences are GTSNPN and SVGIG (reference sequence). With 60 Vbeta and 13 Jbeta primers, the PCR was carried out. Method: immunoSEQ multiplex PCR; TCRdb's copy keeps in-frame clones and lacks some. The data show 120,000 or so clones, just over 65% seen once. Worth noting for this clone: Its antigen is unidentified.

The clonotype comes from a young man in good health and CMV-seronegative. The sample was PBMCs. The chain recombines TRBV30 with TRBJ1-2; TRBD1 matches at 8 bases. CDR3: CACGTGYGYTF. The DNA for the CDR3 is TGTGCCTGTGGGACAGGCTATGGCTACACCTTC.